A selection of T cell receptor beta chains follows, all from one sample in a study of blood T cell repertoires in COVID-19. Measured with immunoSEQ multiplex PCR; TCRdb has only the in-frame clones, and not every one. Counted here are under 250,000 clones, 85% occurring once; the ten biggest clones make up approximately 9.6%. What was sequenced was PBMCs or T cells enriched from blood (not recorded which). The receptors originated from a woman between 50 and 59 years old with acute COVID-19. The conserved cysteine and the conserved F or W are not part of the CDR3 here. The order of the fields is clone size, CDR3 length, J gene, V gene, CDR3 protein. The size entry is marked missing in some rows and otherwise reads once, few, many or a size class.

NA	11	TRBJ2-7	TRBV5-1	ASSRGIANEQY
NA	13	TRBJ1-5	TRBV4-1	ASSQGGQGNQPQH
few	12	TRBJ2-7	TRBV3-1/TRBV3-2	ASSQKVGPSEQY
NA	12	TRBJ1-2	TRBV10-3	AISDGTSGYGYT
NA	15	TRBJ2-2	TRBV6-1	ASSEYWTGRDTGELF
NA	11	TRBJ1-2	TRBV10-3	AIPGQGKYGYT
NA	16	TRBJ1-1	TRBV3-1/TRBV3-2	ASSREDRGSLGNTEAF
NA	13	TRBJ1-2	TRBV6-5	ASSYSTQGNYGYT
NA	12	TRBJ2-7	TRBV6-5	ASSPGTGLYEQY
NA	13	TRBJ1-2	TRBV30	AWSVLQGQGYGYT
NA	15	TRBJ1-2	TRBV10-3	AISEVEGGRLYYGYT
once	12	TRBJ1-1	TRBV18	ASSPPSVNTEAF
NA	16	TRBJ2-7	TRBV5-1	ASSSLLTPGGLGYEQY
NA	14	TRBJ2-3	TRBV4-3	ASSQVAGASTDTQY
NA	13	TRBJ2-5	TRBV9	ASSVAGLAQETQY
few	11	TRBJ2-2	TRBV4-3	ASSQGRVGELF
NA	12	TRBJ1-1	TRBV10-2	ASTPQERVTEAF
NA	11	TRBJ1-2	TRBV5-1	ASRLELGGGYT
NA	14	TRBJ2-1	TRBV5-1	ASSSSTSGVYNEQF
once	11	TRBJ1-1	TRBV2	ASRLRPGTEAF
NA	13	TRBJ2-3	TRBV6-2/TRBV6-3	ASSLISGTGDTQY
NA	13	TRBJ2-1	TRBV3-1/TRBV3-2	ASSLFRGPSNEQF
NA	10	TRBJ1-2	TRBV27	ASKTGNYGYT
NA	11	TRBJ2-3	TRBV12-3/TRBV12-4	ASSLRVQDTQY
NA	14	TRBJ2-7	TRBV7-8	ASTESGTGGSYEQY
NA	13	TRBJ1-6	TRBV7-2	ASSIPGQGNSPLH
NA	14	TRBJ2-7	TRBV10-2	ASTGLAEYPADEQY
NA	12	TRBJ2-7	TRBV19	ASRRQDSSYEQY
NA	10	TRBJ2-5	TRBV30	AWSTSGETQY
once	12	TRBJ1-2	TRBV9	ASRPAGGDYGYT
NA	11	TRBJ2-3	TRBV7-2	ASSLEVLAEQY
NA	13	TRBJ2-2	TRBV7-6	ASSSGLRGTGELF
NA	14	TRBJ1-2	TRBV6-5	ASSYRQAGIRYGYT
NA	12	TRBJ1-2	TRBV7-9	ASSLAEAYYGYT
NA	11	TRBJ1-6	TRBV2	ASGDRSWSPLH
once	10	TRBJ1-3	TRBV29-1	SVELSHNTIY
NA	14	TRBJ2-2	TRBV5-1	ASSDSGTGATGELF
NA	10	TRBJ2-1	TRBV19	ASSTRGNEQF
NA	12	TRBJ1-1	TRBV7-2	ASSPRGRTSEAF
NA	10	TRBJ1-4	TRBV7-2	ASSQPAGPVF
NA	17	TRBJ1-4	TRBV3-1/TRBV3-2	ASSQDGLAQRATNEKLF
NA	10	TRBJ1-2	TRBV12-3/TRBV12-4	ASTRGGIGYT
NA	15	TRBJ2-3	TRBV5-1	ASSGGLGAGAADTQY
NA	11	TRBJ1-6	TRBV27	ASRATGSSPLH
NA	12	TRBJ2-5	TRBV13	ASRLAGGQGTQY
few	13	TRBJ2-7	TRBV19	ASSPGQGIPYEQY
NA	10	TRBJ2-1	TRBV2	ASGGSYNEQF
NA	10	TRBJ1-2	TRBV3-1/TRBV3-2	ASSHPDRGYT
NA	14	TRBJ2-3	TRBV9	ASSIAGQGAPDTQY